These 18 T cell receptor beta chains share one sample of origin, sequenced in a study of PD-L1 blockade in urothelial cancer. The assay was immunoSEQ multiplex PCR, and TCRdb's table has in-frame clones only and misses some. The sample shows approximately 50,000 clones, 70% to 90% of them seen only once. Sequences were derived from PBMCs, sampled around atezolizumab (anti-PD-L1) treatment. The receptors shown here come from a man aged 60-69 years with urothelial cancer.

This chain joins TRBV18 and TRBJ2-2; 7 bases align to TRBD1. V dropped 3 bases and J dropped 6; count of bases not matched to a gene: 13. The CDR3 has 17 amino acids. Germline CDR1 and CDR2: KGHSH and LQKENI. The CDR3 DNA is TGTGCCAGCTCACCGCCTGGGACAGATGGTTCCTCCGGGGAGCTGTTTTTT. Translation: CASSPPGTDGSSGELFF.

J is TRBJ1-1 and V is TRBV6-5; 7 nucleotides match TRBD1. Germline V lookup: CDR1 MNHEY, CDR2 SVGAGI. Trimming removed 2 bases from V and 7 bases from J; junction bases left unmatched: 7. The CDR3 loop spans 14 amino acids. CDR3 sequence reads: CASSYDGRDSEAFF. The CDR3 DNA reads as TGTGCCAGCAGTTACGACGGGAGGGACAGTGAAGCTTTCTTT.

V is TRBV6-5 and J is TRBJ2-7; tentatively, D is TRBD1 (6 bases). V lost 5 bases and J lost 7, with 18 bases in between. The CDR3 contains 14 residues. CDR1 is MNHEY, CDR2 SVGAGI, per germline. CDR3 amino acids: CASSPPDREREQYF. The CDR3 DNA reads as TGTGCCAGCAGTCCGCCGGACAGAGAGAGAGAGCAGTACTTC.

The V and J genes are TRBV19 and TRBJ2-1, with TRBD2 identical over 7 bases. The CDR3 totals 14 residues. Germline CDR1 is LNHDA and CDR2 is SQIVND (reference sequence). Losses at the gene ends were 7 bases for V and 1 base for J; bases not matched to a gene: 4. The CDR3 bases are TGTGCCAGTACCCGGACTAGTTCCTACAATGAGCAGTTCTTC. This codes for CASTRTSSYNEQFF.

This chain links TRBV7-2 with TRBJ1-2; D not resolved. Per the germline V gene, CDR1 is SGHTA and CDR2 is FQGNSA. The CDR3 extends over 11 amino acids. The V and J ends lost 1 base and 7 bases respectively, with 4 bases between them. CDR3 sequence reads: CASSLELGYTF. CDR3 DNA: TGTGCCAGCAGCTTAGAGCTTGGCTACACCTTC.

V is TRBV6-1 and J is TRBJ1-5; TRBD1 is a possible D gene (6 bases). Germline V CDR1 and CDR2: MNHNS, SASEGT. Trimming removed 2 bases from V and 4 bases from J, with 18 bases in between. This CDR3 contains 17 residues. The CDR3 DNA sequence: TGTGCCAGCAGTGAAAGGCAGGGGCAGGTTCCAAATCAGCCCCAGCATTTT. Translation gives CASSERQGQVPNQPQHF.

The CDR3 nucleotides read TGTGCCACCGCCGACAGAACAGATACGCAGTATTTT. It translates to CATADRTDTQYF. The rearrangement links TRBV15 to TRBJ2-3, with a weak D call TRBD1 (5 bases). CDR3 length: 12 amino acids. CDR1 is LNHNV, CDR2 YYDKDF, per germline (reference sequence). Trimming took off 8 bases at V and 3 bases at J, with 9 bases between the two ends. Supplemented by reference TRBV15 and TRBJ2-3, the full variable domain reads DAMVIQNPRYQVTQFGKPVTLSCSQTLNHNVMYWYQQKSSQAPKLLFHYYDKDFNNEADTPDNFQSRRPNTSFCFLDIRSPGLGDTAMYLCATADRTDTQYFGPGTRLTVL.

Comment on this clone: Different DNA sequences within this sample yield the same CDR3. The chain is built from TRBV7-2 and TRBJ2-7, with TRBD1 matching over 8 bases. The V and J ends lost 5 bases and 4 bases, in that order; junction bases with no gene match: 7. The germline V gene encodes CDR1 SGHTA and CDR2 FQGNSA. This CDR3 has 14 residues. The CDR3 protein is CASSHGQGGYEQYF. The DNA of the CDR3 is TGTGCCAGCAGCCACGGACAGGGTGGGTACGAGCAGTACTTC.

The CDR3 region has the DNA TGTGCCAGTAGTTCACAACACGGGAATCAGCCCCAGCATTTT. It is translated as CASSSQHGNQPQHF. This chain uses TRBV19 with TRBJ1-5; no clear D. V was cut by 5 bases and J by 4 bases, with 12 bases left in between. Germline loops: CDR1 LNHDA, CDR2 SQIVND (reference sequence). The CDR3 has 14 residues.

CDR3 sequence: CASSLGRGRGVPSTDTQYF. The DNA for the CDR3 is TGTGCCAGCAGCTTAGGGAGAGGGCGGGGGGTCCCCAGCACAGATACGCAGTATTTT. The chain couples TRBV7-2 to TRBJ2-3, with 8 bases fitting TRBD2. Germline V gene lookup returns CDR1 SGHTA and CDR2 FQGNSA. Losses at the gene ends were 1 base for V and 0 bases for J; bases not matched to a gene: 12. This CDR3 spans 19 amino acids. Looking up the rest from reference TRBV7-2 and TRBJ2-3 gives the full variable domain: GAGVSQSPSNKVTEKGKDVELRCDPISGHTALYWYRQSLGQGLEFLIYFQGNSAPDKSGLPSDRFSAERTGGSVSTLTIQRTQQEDSAVYLCASSLGRGRGVPSTDTQYFGPGTRLTVL.

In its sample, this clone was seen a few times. CDR3 in amino acids: CASSSSDGNNSPLHF. The CDR3 nucleotides read TGTGCCAGCTCATCCTCGGACGGGAATAATTCACCCCTCCACTTT. This sequence joins TRBV18 and TRBJ1-6; the D is unclear. This CDR3 has 15 amino acids. The ends were cut back, 5 bases at V and 5 bases at J, with 13 bases in the middle. Germline CDR1 KGHSH, CDR2 LQKENI.

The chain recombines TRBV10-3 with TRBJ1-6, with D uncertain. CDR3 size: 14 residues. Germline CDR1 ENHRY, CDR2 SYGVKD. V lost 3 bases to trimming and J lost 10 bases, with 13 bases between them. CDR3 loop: CAISEGSGNSPLHF. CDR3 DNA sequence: TGTGCCATCAGTGAAGGATCGGGGAACTCACCCCTCCACTTT.

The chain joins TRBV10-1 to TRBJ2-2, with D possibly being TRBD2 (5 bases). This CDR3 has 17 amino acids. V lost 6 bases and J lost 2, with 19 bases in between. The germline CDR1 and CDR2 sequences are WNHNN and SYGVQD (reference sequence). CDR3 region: CASRDPGSFDNTGELFF. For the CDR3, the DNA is TGCGCCAGCAGAGATCCGGGGTCCTTTGATAACACCGGGGAGCTGTTTTTT.

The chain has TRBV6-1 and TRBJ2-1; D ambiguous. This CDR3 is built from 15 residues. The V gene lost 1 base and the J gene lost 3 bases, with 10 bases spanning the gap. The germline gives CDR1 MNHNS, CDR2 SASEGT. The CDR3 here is CASSEGGRSYNEQFF. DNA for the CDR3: TGTGCCAGCAGTGAAGGTGGCAGAAGCTACAATGAGCAGTTCTTC.

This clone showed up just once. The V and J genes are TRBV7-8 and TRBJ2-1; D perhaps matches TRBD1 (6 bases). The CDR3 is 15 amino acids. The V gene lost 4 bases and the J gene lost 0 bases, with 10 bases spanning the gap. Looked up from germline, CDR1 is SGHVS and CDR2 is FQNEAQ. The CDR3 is CASSSDSLSYNEQFF. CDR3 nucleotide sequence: TGTGCCAGCAGCTCGGACAGCCTCTCCTACAATGAGCAGTTCTTC. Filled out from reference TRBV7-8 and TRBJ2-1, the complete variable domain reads GAGVSQSPRYKVAKRGQDVALRCDPISGHVSLFWYQQALGQGPEFLTYFQNEAQLDKSGLPSDRFFAERPEGSVSTLKIQRTQQEDSAVYLCASSSDSLSYNEQFFGPGTRLTVL.

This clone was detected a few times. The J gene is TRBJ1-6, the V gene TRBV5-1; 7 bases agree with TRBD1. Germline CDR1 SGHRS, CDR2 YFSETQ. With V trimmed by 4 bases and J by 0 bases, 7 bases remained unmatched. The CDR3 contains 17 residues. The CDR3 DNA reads TGCGCCAGCAGCCCGGGACAGATCAGCTCCTATAATTCACCCCTCCACTTT. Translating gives CASSPGQISSYNSPLHF.

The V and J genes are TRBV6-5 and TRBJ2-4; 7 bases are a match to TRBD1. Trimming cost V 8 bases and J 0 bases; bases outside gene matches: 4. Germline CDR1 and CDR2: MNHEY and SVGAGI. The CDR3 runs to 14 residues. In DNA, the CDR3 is TGTGCCAGCGCCACAGGGGCAGCCAAAAACATTCAGTACTTC. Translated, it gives CASATGAAKNIQYF.

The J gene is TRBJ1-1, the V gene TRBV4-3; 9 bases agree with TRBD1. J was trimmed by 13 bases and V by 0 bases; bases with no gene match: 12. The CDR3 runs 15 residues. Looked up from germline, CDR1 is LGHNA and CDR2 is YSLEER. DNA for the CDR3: TGCGCCAGCAGCCAAGATTGGTACCTGGACAGGGGTGGTTTCTTT. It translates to CASSQDWYLDRGGFF.